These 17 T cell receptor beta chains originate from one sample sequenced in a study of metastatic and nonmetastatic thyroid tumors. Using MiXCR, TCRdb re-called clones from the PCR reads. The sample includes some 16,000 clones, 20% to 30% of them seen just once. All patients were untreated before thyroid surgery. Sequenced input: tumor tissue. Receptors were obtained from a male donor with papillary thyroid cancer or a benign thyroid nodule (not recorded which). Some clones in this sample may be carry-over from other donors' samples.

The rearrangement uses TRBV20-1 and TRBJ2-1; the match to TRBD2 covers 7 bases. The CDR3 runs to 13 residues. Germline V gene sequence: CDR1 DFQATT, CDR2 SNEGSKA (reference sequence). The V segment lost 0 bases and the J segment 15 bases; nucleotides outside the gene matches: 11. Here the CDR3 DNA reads TGCAGTGCTAGAGATCTAACCGGACTAGTGCCGTTCTTC. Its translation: CSARDLTGLVPFF.

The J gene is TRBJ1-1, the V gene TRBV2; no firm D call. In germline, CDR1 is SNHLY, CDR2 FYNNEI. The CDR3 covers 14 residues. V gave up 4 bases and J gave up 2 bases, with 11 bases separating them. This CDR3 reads CASSGTGTNTEAFF. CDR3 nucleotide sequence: TGTGCCAGCAGTGGGACCGGCACAAACACTGAAGCTTTCTTT.

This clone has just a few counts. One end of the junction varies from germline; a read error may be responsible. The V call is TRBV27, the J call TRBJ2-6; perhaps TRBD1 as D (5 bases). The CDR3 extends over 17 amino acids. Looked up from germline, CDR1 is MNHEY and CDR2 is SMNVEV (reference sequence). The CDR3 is CASRRRAESSGANFLTF. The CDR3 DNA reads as TGTGCCAGCAGGCGAAGGGCGGAGAGCTCTGGGGCCAACTTCCTGACTTTC.

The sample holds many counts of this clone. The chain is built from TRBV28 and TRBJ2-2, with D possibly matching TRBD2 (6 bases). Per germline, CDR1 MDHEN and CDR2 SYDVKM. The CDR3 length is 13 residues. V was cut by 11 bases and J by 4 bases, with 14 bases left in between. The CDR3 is CAGRVSGTGELFF. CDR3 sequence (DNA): TGTGCCGGGCGGGTTAGCGGCACCGGGGAGCTGTTTTTT.

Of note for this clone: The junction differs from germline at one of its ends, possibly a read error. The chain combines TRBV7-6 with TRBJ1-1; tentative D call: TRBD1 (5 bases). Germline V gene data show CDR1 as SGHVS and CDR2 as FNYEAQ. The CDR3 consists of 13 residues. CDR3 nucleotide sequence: TGTGCCAGCATCCTACTGGCGGACACTGAATCTTTCTTT. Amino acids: CASILLADTESFF.

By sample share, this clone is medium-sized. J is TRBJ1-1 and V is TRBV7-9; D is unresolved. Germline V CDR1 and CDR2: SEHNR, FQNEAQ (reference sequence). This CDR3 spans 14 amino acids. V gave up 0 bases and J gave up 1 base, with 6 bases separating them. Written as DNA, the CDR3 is TGTGCCAGCAGCTTAGCGGGCGAGAACACTGAAGCTTTCTTT. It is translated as CASSLAGENTEAFF.

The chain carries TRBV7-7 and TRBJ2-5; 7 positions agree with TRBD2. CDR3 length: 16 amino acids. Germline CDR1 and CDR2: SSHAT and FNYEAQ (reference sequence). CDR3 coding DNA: TGTTCTAGCAGCCCGCACCTGGGGGGGATCCAGGAGACCCAGTACTTC. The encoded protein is CSSSPHLGGIQETQYF.

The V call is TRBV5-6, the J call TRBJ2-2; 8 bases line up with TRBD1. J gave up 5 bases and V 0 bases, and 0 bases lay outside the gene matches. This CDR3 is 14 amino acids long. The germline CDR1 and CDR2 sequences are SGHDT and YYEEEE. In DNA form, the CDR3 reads TGTGCCAGCAGCTTGGGGACAGGGACCGGGGAGCTGTTTTTT. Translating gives CASSLGTGTGELFF.

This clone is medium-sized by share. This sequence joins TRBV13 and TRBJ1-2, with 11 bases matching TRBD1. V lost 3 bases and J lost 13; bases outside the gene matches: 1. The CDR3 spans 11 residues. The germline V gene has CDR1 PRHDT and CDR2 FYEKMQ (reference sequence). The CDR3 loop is CASSLGQGGTF. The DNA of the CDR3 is TGTGCCAGCAGCTTGGGACAGGGGGGCACCTTC.

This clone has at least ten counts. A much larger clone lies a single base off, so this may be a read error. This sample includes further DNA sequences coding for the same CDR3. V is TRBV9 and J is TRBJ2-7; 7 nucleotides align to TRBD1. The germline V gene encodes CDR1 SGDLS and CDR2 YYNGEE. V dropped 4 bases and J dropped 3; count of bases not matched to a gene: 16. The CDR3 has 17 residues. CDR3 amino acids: CASSPGTEFSRFYEQYF. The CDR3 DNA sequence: TGTGCCAGCAGCCCAGGGACAGAGTTCTCTCGCTTCTACGAGCAGTACTTC.

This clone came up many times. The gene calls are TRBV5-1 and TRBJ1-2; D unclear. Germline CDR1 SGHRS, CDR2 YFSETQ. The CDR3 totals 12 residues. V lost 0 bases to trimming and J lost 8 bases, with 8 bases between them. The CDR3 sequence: CASSLEGQGYTF. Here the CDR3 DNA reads TGCGCCAGCAGCTTGGAAGGGCAGGGCTACACCTTC. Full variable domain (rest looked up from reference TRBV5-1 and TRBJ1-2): KAGVTQTPRYLIKTRGQQVTLSCSPISGHRSVSWYQQTPGQGLQFLFEYFSETQRNKGNFPGRFSGRQFSNSRSEMNVSTLELGDSALYLCASSLEGQGYTFGSGTRLTVV.

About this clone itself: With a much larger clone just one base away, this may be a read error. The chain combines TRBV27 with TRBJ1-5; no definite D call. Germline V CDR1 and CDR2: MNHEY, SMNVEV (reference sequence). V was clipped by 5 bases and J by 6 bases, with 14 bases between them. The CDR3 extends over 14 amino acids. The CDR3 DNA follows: TGTGCCAGCAGTCCGAGGCCCATGTGTCAGCCCCAGCATTTT. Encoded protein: CASSPRPMCQPQHF.

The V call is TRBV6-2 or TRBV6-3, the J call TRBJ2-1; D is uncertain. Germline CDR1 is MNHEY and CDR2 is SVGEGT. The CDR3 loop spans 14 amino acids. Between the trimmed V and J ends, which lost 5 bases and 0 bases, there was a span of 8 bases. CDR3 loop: CASSGGGSYNEQFF. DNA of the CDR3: TGTGCCAGCAGTGGCGGTGGCTCCTACAATGAGCAGTTCTTC.

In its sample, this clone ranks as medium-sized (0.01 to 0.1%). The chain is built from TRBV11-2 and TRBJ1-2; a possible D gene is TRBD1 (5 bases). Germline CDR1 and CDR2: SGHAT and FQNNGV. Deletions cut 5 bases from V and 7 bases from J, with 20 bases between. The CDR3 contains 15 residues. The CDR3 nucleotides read TGTGCCAGCAGCCGACGACGGGGGGTCGTGGGTGGCTACACCTTC. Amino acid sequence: CASSRRRGVVGGYTF.

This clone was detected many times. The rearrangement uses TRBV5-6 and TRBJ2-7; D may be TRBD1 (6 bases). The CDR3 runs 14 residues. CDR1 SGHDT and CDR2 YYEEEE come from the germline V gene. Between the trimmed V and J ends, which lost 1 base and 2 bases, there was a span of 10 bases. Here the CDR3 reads CASSLTGTPYEQYF. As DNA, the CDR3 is TGTGCCAGCAGCTTGACGGGGACACCCTACGAGCAGTACTTC.

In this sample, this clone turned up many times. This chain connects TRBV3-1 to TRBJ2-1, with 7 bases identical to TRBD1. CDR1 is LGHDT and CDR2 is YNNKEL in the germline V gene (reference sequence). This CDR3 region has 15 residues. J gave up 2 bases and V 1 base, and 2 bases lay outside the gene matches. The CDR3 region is CASSQGQGAYNEQFF. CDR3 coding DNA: TGTGCCAGCAGCCAAGGACAGGGTGCCTACAATGAGCAGTTCTTC.

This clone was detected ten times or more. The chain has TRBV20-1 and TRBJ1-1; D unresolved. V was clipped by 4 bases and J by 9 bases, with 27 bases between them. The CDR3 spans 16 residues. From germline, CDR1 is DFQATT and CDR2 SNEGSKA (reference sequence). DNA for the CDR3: TGCAGTGCTACCAGTGGACCGGACGGACTATCCTGGCAAGCTTTCTTT. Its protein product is CSATSGPDGLSWQAFF.